These 29 T cell receptor beta chains were sequenced from one sample in a study of blood T cell repertoires in COVID-19. Sequencing used immunoSEQ multiplex PCR; TCRdb keeps in-frame clones, though not all of them. Here the sample spans 250,000 or so clones, around 87% being singletons. Sequencing was carried out using peripheral blood. The receptors come from a middle-aged woman who had recovered from COVID-19.

Notes on this clone: The sample has other DNA sequences that encode this CDR3 too. The chain uses TRBV18 and TRBJ1-2, with TRBD1 as a possible D gene (6 bases). CDR3 length equals 12 residues. V lost 6 bases and J lost 5, with 10 bases in between. From germline, CDR1 is KGHSH and CDR2 LQKENI. The DNA of the CDR3 is TGTGCCAGCTCCCCTGGACAGTATGGCTACACCTTC. As protein: CASSPGQYGYTF.

V and J are TRBV6-1 and TRBJ2-7; D is possibly TRBD1 (5 bases). The germline V gene encodes CDR1 MNHNS and CDR2 SASEGT. The CDR3 spans 14 residues. Trimming cost V 2 bases and J 4 bases, with 12 bases left between them. CDR3 in DNA: TGTGCCAGCAGTGAATCAGGGCACAATTACGAGCAGTACTTC. This codes for CASSESGHNYEQYF.

The rearrangement uses TRBV5-1 and TRBJ1-1, with D possibly being TRBD1 (5 bases). The CDR3 sequence is 13 residues long. Trimming removed 1 base at V and 4 bases at J, with 8 bases between. The germline gives CDR1 SGHRS, CDR2 YFSETQ. This CDR3 is CASSLWTSTEAFF. CDR3 DNA: TGCGCCAGCAGCTTGTGGACAAGCACTGAAGCTTTCTTT. Drawing the rest from reference TRBV5-1 and TRBJ1-1, the complete variable domain is KAGVTQTPRYLIKTRGQQVTLSCSPISGHRSVSWYQQTPGQGLQFLFEYFSETQRNKGNFPGRFSGRQFSNSRSEMNVSTLELGDSALYLCASSLWTSTEAFFGQGTRLTVV.

V usage is TRBV11-2 and J usage is TRBJ2-7, with TRBD2 as a possible D gene (6 bases). V lost 3 bases, J lost 1 base, and 13 bases lay in between. Germline-derived CDR1 and CDR2 are SGHAT and FQNNGV. The CDR3 totals 15 residues. CDR3 protein: CASSFSRRGSYEQYF. Written as DNA, the CDR3 is TGTGCCAGCAGCTTTTCACGGCGGGGATCCTACGAGCAGTACTTC.

DNA of the CDR3: TGTGCCAGCTCACTCAATCTAGGACTAGCGGGAGAAATATCCAATGAGCAGTTCTTC. Translated: CASSLNLGLAGEISNEQFF. The chain joins TRBV18 to TRBJ2-1, with 13 bases lining up with TRBD2. The CDR3 has 19 amino acids. CDR1 KGHSH and CDR2 LQKENI come from the germline V gene. The V gene end was trimmed by 4 bases and the J gene end by 6 bases; junction bases not matched to a gene: 15.

The V call is TRBV27, the J call TRBJ2-2; maybe TRBD2 (5 bases). The germline CDR1 and CDR2 sequences are MNHEY and SMNVEV (reference sequence). The CDR3 runs 14 residues. The germline V and J ends were trimmed by 6 bases and 3 bases, with 11 bases remaining between them. CDR3 in amino acids: CASSLDLYTGELFF. The DNA for the CDR3 is TGTGCCAGCAGCTTGGACTTATACACCGGGGAGCTGTTTTTT.

The rearrangement links TRBV5-6 to TRBJ1-3; D possibly corresponds to TRBD1 (6 bases). Trimming took off 6 bases at V and 4 bases at J, with 20 bases between the two ends. This CDR3 spans 16 amino acids. The germline CDR1 and CDR2 sequences are SGHDT and YYEEEE. The CDR3 DNA sequence: TGTGCCAGCAACTCTGGCGGCAGGGGCGAAGGAAACACCATATATTTT. This encodes CASNSGGRGEGNTIYF. Together with reference TRBV5-6 and TRBJ1-3, the CDR3 gives the full variable domain: DAGVTQSPTHLIKTRGQQVTLRCSPKSGHDTVSWYQQALGQGPQFIFQYYEEEERQRGNFPDRFSGHQFPNYSSELNVNALLLGDSALYLCASNSGGRGEGNTIYFGEGSWLTVV.

This clone was counted between two and nine times. The rearrangement joins TRBV10-1 to TRBJ2-7; TRBD2 agrees at 13 bases. This CDR3 has 14 amino acids. The V and J ends lost 6 bases and 4 bases, in that order; junction bases with no gene match: 3. Germline V CDR1 and CDR2: WNHNN, SYGVQD (reference sequence). In DNA form, the CDR3 reads TGCGCCAGCAGCTTGGGACTAGCGGGGTACGAGCAGTACTTC. It translates to CASSLGLAGYEQYF.

The rearrangement links TRBV10-2 to TRBJ1-2, with unresolved D. The germline V gene encodes CDR1 WSHSY and CDR2 SAAADI. Trimming cost V 3 bases and J 8 bases, with 7 bases left between them. This CDR3 is 11 amino acids long. Here the CDR3 reads CASSEALGYTF. The CDR3 DNA follows: TGCGCCAGCAGTGAAGCACTCGGCTACACCTTC.

This rearrangement joins TRBV4-3 to TRBJ2-1; 10 bases are shared with TRBD2. V was pared by 2 bases and J by 9 bases, with 10 bases of the junction left unmatched. The CDR3 has 16 amino acids. The germline CDR1 and CDR2 sequences are LGHNA and YSLEER. This CDR3 reads CASSQLTYSGGSEQFF. Written as DNA, the CDR3 is TGCGCCAGCAGCCAACTTACGTATAGCGGGGGGAGTGAGCAGTTCTTC.

This clone was detected only a few times. The chain links TRBV4-2 to TRBJ1-6, with D tentatively TRBD1 (5 bases). The V gene's germline CDR1 is LGHNA and CDR2 YNFKEQ. This CDR3 has 16 amino acids. V was shortened by 0 bases and J by 10 bases, with 16 bases between the two germline ends. The DNA for the CDR3 is TGTGCCAGCAGCCAAGAGCTATGGGGCGGATACTCACCCCTCCACTTT. Protein: CASSQELWGGYSPLHF.

The V and J genes are TRBV9 and TRBJ2-2; 9 bases match TRBD2. CDR1 SGDLS and CDR2 YYNGEE come from the germline V gene. J gave up 4 bases and V 1 base, and 11 bases lay outside the gene matches. This CDR3 region has 18 residues. The CDR3 DNA is TGTGCCAGCAGCGTAAGGCAGGCGGGGGGGCCTGGCACCGGGGAGCTGTTTTTT. This gives the protein CASSVRQAGGPGTGELFF.

The chain recombines TRBV7-9 with TRBJ2-3, with D possibly matching TRBD1 (6 bases). This CDR3 contains 14 residues. Germline CDR1 is SEHNR and CDR2 is FQNEAQ (reference sequence). The V end lost 1 base, the J end lost 3 bases, and 8 bases lay between the germline ends. The CDR3 reads CASSLEGGTDTQYF. The CDR3 DNA follows: TGTGCCAGCAGCTTAGAAGGGGGTACAGATACGCAGTATTTT.

The V call is TRBV4-3, the J call TRBJ2-3, with D possibly TRBD1 on 5 matching bases. The CDR3 has 13 amino acids. Germline CDR1 LGHNA, CDR2 YSLEER. V was clipped by 0 bases and J by 11 bases, with 12 bases between them. CDR3 coding DNA: TGCGCCAGCAGCCAAGATCTGGCAGGGCTGCAGTATTTT. Translating it yields CASSQDLAGLQYF.

The chain links TRBV19 to TRBJ1-2, with D hard to call. The germline CDR1 and CDR2 sequences are LNHDA and SQIVND (reference sequence). V shed 1 base and J shed 3 bases, with 9 bases lying between them. The CDR3 runs to 14 residues. The CDR3 region is CASSIGEAYYGYTF. The CDR3 coding sequence is TGTGCCAGTAGTATAGGCGAGGCCTACTATGGCTACACCTTC.

The chain links TRBV25-1 to TRBJ1-4; a weak D match, TRBD1 (6 bases). CDR1 is MGHDK and CDR2 is SYGVNS in the germline V gene. Trimming took off 3 bases at V and 8 bases at J, with 16 bases between the two ends. The length of the CDR3 is 15 residues. CDR3 coding DNA: TGTGCCAGCAGTGAGTTTCTGGGGGCAGGGGAAAAACTGTTTTTT. Translating gives CASSEFLGAGEKLFF.

The rearrangement links TRBV4-1 to TRBJ2-7; 8 positions agree with TRBD1. This CDR3 has 14 residues. V was clipped by 3 bases and J by 2 bases; unmatched bases: 3. Germline CDR1 and CDR2: MGHRA and YSYEKL. The CDR3 nucleotides read TGCGCCAGCAGCCACGGACAGGGTCCCTACGAGCAGTACTTC. This codes for CASSHGQGPYEQYF.

This clone was counted at least ten times. The genes are TRBV18 and TRBJ2-7; TRBD1 aligns across 8 bases. Germline V gives CDR1 KGHSH, CDR2 LQKENI. V shed 3 bases, J shed 3 bases, and the junction held 4 bases outside the gene matches. There are 14 residues in the CDR3. DNA of the CDR3: TGTGCCAGCTCACCCTCGACAGGGGACTACGAGCAGTACTTC. Translating gives CASSPSTGDYEQYF.

This sequence joins TRBV5-6 and TRBJ2-7; 7 nucleotides agree with TRBD1. Germline trimming cut 1 base from V and 5 bases from J; bases unmatched to any gene: 9. CDR1 is SGHDT, CDR2 YYEEEE, per germline. CDR3 size: 15 residues. For the CDR3, the DNA is TGTGCCAGCAGCTTGTTTCAACAGGGGAGCGACGAGCAGTACTTC. It translates to CASSLFQQGSDEQYF.

The rearrangement uses TRBV30 and TRBJ1-2; 8 nucleotides match TRBD1. With 8 bases clipped from V and 4 bases from J, the junction kept 9 bases outside the gene matches. Germline assignment: CDR1 GTSNPN and CDR2 SVGIG (reference sequence). This CDR3 comprises 13 residues. For the CDR3, the DNA is TGTGCCGGAAACCCAACAGGGGGCTATGGCTACACCTTC. Translated, it gives CAGNPTGGYGYTF.

The V gene is TRBV7-2, the J gene TRBJ2-7, with D maybe TRBD1 (6 bases). The V end was cut by 4 bases, the J end by 3 bases, with 16 bases between. The CDR3 covers 15 residues. Germline V gene data show CDR1 as SGHTA and CDR2 as FQGNSA. In DNA form, the CDR3 reads TGTGCCAGCAGCTACCGGGACACCATTTACTACGAGCAGTACTTC. Its protein is CASSYRDTIYYEQYF.

V is TRBV3-1 (or the pseudogene TRBV3-2) and J is TRBJ1-1, with D uncertain. The germline V gene encodes CDR1 LGHDT and CDR2 YNNKEL (reference sequence). Deletions cut 3 bases from V and 4 bases from J, with 12 bases between. The CDR3 loop spans 14 amino acids. The CDR3 is CASSQAGGSTEAFF. The CDR3 nucleotides are TGTGCCAGCAGCCAGGCCGGAGGAAGCACTGAAGCTTTCTTT.

J is TRBJ2-1 and V is TRBV7-2, with TRBD2 matching 8 bases. V dropped 1 base and J dropped 6; count of bases not matched to a gene: 8. CDR3 size: 16 residues. Germline-derived CDR1 and CDR2 are SGHTA and FQGNSA. As DNA, the CDR3 is TGTGCCAGCAGCTTAGGTGCAAGCGGGGGTTTCAATGAGCAGTTCTTC. Translated: CASSLGASGGFNEQFF. Supplemented by reference TRBV7-2 and TRBJ2-1, the full variable domain reads GAGVSQSPSNKVTEKGKDVELRCDPISGHTALYWYRQSLGQGLEFLIYFQGNSAPDKSGLPSDRFSAERTGGSVSTLTIQRTQQEDSAVYLCASSLGASGGFNEQFFGPGTRLTVL.

V is TRBV7-2 and J is TRBJ2-1; 7 nucleotides match TRBD2. This CDR3 contains 15 residues. Germline CDR1 reads SGHTA; CDR2 reads FQGNSA. J was trimmed by 1 base and V by 3 bases; bases with no gene match: 3. CDR3 sequence reads: CASSFTGGSYNEQFF. CDR3 sequence (DNA): TGTGCCAGCAGCTTCACGGGGGGATCCTACAATGAGCAGTTCTTC.

This chain connects TRBV20-1 to TRBJ2-7, with D tentatively TRBD2 (5 bases). This CDR3 is 13 amino acids long. CDR1 is DFQATT and CDR2 is SNEGSKA in the germline V gene (reference sequence). Between the trimmed V and J ends, which lost 3 bases and 0 bases, there was a span of 9 bases. The CDR3 is CSASGETSYEQYF. Here the CDR3 DNA reads TGCAGTGCTAGTGGGGAGACCTCCTACGAGCAGTACTTC.

This clone was detected a few times. V is TRBV7-3 and J is TRBJ2-7; possibly TRBD1 for D (5 bases). Germline V gene sequence: CDR1 SGHTA, CDR2 FQGTGA. V was cut by 0 bases and J by 6 bases, with 6 bases left in between. The CDR3 runs 12 residues. CDR3 loop: CASSLTRGEQYF. The CDR3 DNA reads TGTGCCAGCAGCTTAACAAGGGGCGAGCAGTACTTC.

V gene TRBV9 combines with J gene TRBJ2-7; D unclear. Germline V gives CDR1 SGDLS, CDR2 YYNGEE. V lost 0 bases to trimming and J lost 2 bases, with 12 bases between them. The CDR3 spans 15 residues. The CDR3 DNA reads as TGTGCCAGCAGCGTAGGCAGGTCCGGCACCTACGAGCAGTACTTC. It translates to CASSVGRSGTYEQYF.

The rearrangement joins TRBV30 to TRBJ1-1; 7 positions match TRBD1. The CDR3 runs to 14 residues. With V trimmed by 2 bases and J by 2 bases, 5 bases remained unmatched. Germline-derived CDR1 and CDR2 are GTSNPN and SVGIG (reference sequence). CDR3 residues: CAWSTGQINTEAFF. The CDR3 DNA reads as TGTGCCTGGAGTACGGGACAGATTAACACTGAAGCTTTCTTT.

This sequence joins TRBV5-1 and TRBJ2-7; D gene uncertain. CDR1 is SGHRS, CDR2 YFSETQ, per germline. The germline V and J ends were trimmed by 4 bases and 3 bases, with 11 bases remaining between them. The CDR3 covers 13 residues. The CDR3 here is CASSRSPGYEQYF. The CDR3 nucleotides are TGCGCCAGCAGCCGGAGTCCGGGCTACGAGCAGTACTTC.